This TCR beta chain was sequenced in a study of CD8 T cells in ankylosing spondylitis. The TCR beta libraries were generated through quantitative 5'-RACE incorporating molecular barcodes. TCRdb re-derived calls from the 5' RACE reads in MiXCR, one entry per CDR3 protein. The sample holds 700,000 to 850,000 distinct CDR3 sequences, about 11% seen once. This clonotype has a handful of counts. Its matching antigen is unknown. CDR1 and CDR2 from the germline V gene are SGHRS and YFSETQ. This CDR3 has 18 amino acids. V shed 4 bases and J 0 bases; nucleotides not matched to a gene: 8. General study results and limits: Reportedly, matched ankylosing spondylitis synovial fluid was significantly enriched for disease-linked clones. Within ankylosing spondylitis blood, a TCR beta motif made up of seven to nine highly homologous variants appeared to be characteristic. Disease-linked clones were CD8+ and relatively rare in peripheral blood.

The source material was blood, either unsorted or a sorted T cell fraction (not recorded which). The receptor comes from a male donor with ankylosing spondylitis. The V call is TRBV5-1, the J call TRBJ2-3; TRBD2 aligns across 13 bases. The DNA of the CDR3 is TGCGCCAGCAGCCCGGGACTAGCGGGAACTACTAGCACAGATACGCAGTATTTT. As protein: CASSPGLAGTTSTDTQYF.